The following is a TCR beta chain sequence with its context. The data were taken from a study of technical replicates of blood from a handful of donors. Only in-frame clones appear in the TCRdb table, and some are missing; sequencing was by immunoSEQ multiplex PCR. Among around 76,000 clones, roughly 91% were seen once, and the ten largest hold less than 0.3%. The V and J ends lost 3 bases and 12 bases, in that order; junction bases with no gene match: 11. This CDR3 region has 14 residues. CDR1 and CDR2 (germline): MNHEY, SMNVEV (reference sequence). The sample comprised T cells isolated from PBMCs. The genes are TRBV27 and TRBJ2-1, with 7 bases identical to TRBD2. This sequence was found in a human donor in good health. The CDR3 here is CASSFGGGVEGQFF. As DNA, the CDR3 is TGTGCCAGCAGTTTCGGCGGGGGAGTTGAAGGGCAGTTCTTC.